The text below deals with one T cell receptor beta chain. Its specificity is not known. A second PCR, run for about 7 to 11 cycles, used a sample-barcoded 5' primer plus a J-beta primer mix. No fewer than 3 million CDR3-containing paired-end reads came from each sample. MiXCR was run by TCRdb on the 5' RACE reads, yielding one entry per CDR3 protein. The data contain about 1.6 million distinct CDR3 sequences, 34% of them singletons. The data belong to a study of blood T cells in healthy people across ages. Per-sample yields of isolated PBMCs were at least 7 million. Study results and caveats: Changes seen in expanded clonotypes were possibly confounded by donor CMV status left unknown. There were more naive CD4+ cells and higher diversity in long-lived donors than in aged donors.

The CDR3 sequence is 13 residues long. Germline V gene data show CDR1 as MNHEY and CDR2 as SVGEGT. V lost 0 bases to trimming and J lost 10 bases, with 13 bases between them. The receptor was derived from a young woman in good health. The chain recombines TRBV6-2 or TRBV6-3 with TRBJ2-7; tentative D call: TRBD2 (6 bases). The specimen sequenced was blood. CDR3 region: CASSYSGLPEQYF. DNA of the CDR3: TGTGCCAGCAGTTACTCGGGACTCCCCGAACAGTACTTC.